One and the same sample provided the 2 T cell receptor beta chains below, sequenced in a study of technical replicates of blood from several donors. TCRdb keeps only in-frame clones here, not all; method: immunoSEQ multiplex PCR. The sample records under 100,000 clones, around 85% being singletons. Sequenced material: PBMCs. The source is a human donor in good health. Some clones in this sample may be carry-over from other donors' samples.

The chain carries TRBV7-2 and TRBJ2-7; 11 bases are a match to TRBD1. The CDR3 consists of 15 residues. V gave up 3 bases and J gave up 1 base; unmatched junction bases: 2. The V gene's germline CDR1 is SGHTA and CDR2 FQGNSA. The CDR3 sequence: CASSLDRGPSYEQYF. CDR3 nucleotides: TGTGCCAGCAGCTTGGACAGGGGGCCGTCCTACGAGCAGTACTTC.

J is TRBJ2-5 and V is TRBV7-9; 10 bases are shared with TRBD2. J was trimmed by 0 bases and V by 5 bases; bases with no gene match: 3. The CDR3 contains 15 residues. CDR1 and CDR2 (germline): SEHNR, FQNEAQ (reference sequence). The CDR3 region is CASSNLAGDQETQYF. CDR3 nucleotides: TGTGCCAGCAGCAACCTAGCGGGAGACCAAGAGACCCAGTACTTC.